These 9 T cell receptor beta chains came from one sample sequenced in a study of T cell responses to AZD1222 COVID-19 vaccine. Clones were sequenced by immunoSEQ multiplex PCR, and TCRdb holds only the in-frame ones, with some missing. The sample includes about 17,000 clones, 60% to 85% seen only once; the top ten take 11% to 15%. Material: peripheral blood, obtained 28 days after the second AZD1222 dose. All receptors derive from an adult who received the AZD1222 COVID-19 vaccine.

The chain employs TRBV6-5 and TRBJ1-2, with 8 nucleotides matching TRBD1. The CDR3 has 15 amino acids. Per the germline V gene, CDR1 is MNHEY and CDR2 is SVGAGI. The V and J ends lost 2 bases and 5 bases, in that order; junction bases with no gene match: 7. The CDR3, as DNA: TGTGCCAGCAGTTACCGACAGGGGCGGGGTTATGGCTACACCTTC. It specifies CASSYRQGRGYGYTF.

This clone was detected only a few times. The gene calls are TRBV6-5 and TRBJ2-7; perhaps TRBD1 as D (5 bases). The germline V and J ends were trimmed by 5 bases and 1 base, with 6 bases remaining between them. Germline V gene lookup returns CDR1 MNHEY and CDR2 SVGAGI. The CDR3 totals 12 residues. The CDR3: CASSPGSYEQYF. As DNA, the CDR3 is TGTGCCAGCAGTCCAGGGTCCTACGAGCAGTACTTC.

The J gene is TRBJ1-2, the V gene TRBV28, with 9 bases matching TRBD1. The junction had 18 bases not matched to a gene; V was cut back by 6 bases and J by 4 bases. CDR1 MDHEN and CDR2 SYDVKM come from the germline V gene. This CDR3 has 18 amino acids. Written as DNA, the CDR3 is TGTGCCAGCAGCCGGGCGACAGGGGGGGGTAGTTTTGGCTATGGCTACACCTTC. Its protein product is CASSRATGGGSFGYGYTF.

This sequence joins TRBV7-9 and TRBJ2-7, with D possibly being TRBD2 (6 bases). The CDR3 covers 14 residues. Trimming stripped 1 base from V and 2 bases from J, with 9 bases between. The germline V gene encodes CDR1 SEHNR and CDR2 FQNEAQ (reference sequence). The chain's CDR3 is CASSLVAGPYEQYF. In DNA form, the CDR3 reads TGTGCCAGCAGCTTAGTCGCGGGGCCCTACGAGCAGTACTTC.

The genes are TRBV2 and TRBJ1-1, with D hard to call. In germline, CDR1 is SNHLY, CDR2 FYNNEI. The CDR3 consists of 13 residues. Deletions cut 4 bases from V and 7 bases from J, with 13 bases between. The CDR3 here is CASSAGRRFEAFF. For the CDR3, the DNA is TGTGCCAGCAGTGCTGGGAGACGATTTGAAGCTTTCTTT.

V is TRBV5-4 and J is TRBJ1-4; D call uncertain. V shed 3 bases and J shed 5 bases, with 11 bases lying between them. The CDR3 contains 14 residues. Germline CDR1 and CDR2: SGHNT and YYREEE (reference sequence). The CDR3 reads CASSSSQENEKLFF. In DNA, the CDR3 is TGTGCCAGCAGCTCGTCCCAGGAAAATGAAAAACTGTTTTTT.

The chain uses TRBV18 and TRBJ1-1; D not certain. Germline V lookup: CDR1 KGHSH, CDR2 LQKENI. The CDR3 loop spans 17 amino acids. V was clipped by 3 bases and J by 2 bases, with 19 bases between them. As DNA, the CDR3 is TGTGCCAGCTCACCGAGAGCAGCGGTGGTGGGAAACACTGAAGCTTTCTTT. Translating gives CASSPRAAVVGNTEAFF.

DNA of the CDR3: TGTGCCAGCAGCCTTTTACTGGGAGCGGGAGAGACCCAGTACTTC. Its translation: CASSLLLGAGETQYF. The chain combines TRBV9 with TRBJ2-5, with a tentative D call TRBD2 (6 bases). This CDR3 region has 15 residues. The germline CDR1 and CDR2 sequences are SGDLS and YYNGEE. V was trimmed by 4 bases and J by 4 bases, leaving 17 bases between them.

This chain uses TRBV4-3 with TRBJ1-4, with 8 bases matching TRBD1. CDR3 length equals 14 residues. J was trimmed by 6 bases and V by 4 bases; bases with no gene match: 4. Germline V gene data show CDR1 as LGHNA and CDR2 as YSLEER. The CDR3 nucleotides are TGCGCCAGCAGCCCTACACAGGGGGATGAAAAACTGTTTTTT. This codes for CASSPTQGDEKLFF.